This T cell receptor beta chain was obtained from a study of graft-versus-host responses after intestinal transplantation (dated by TCRdb to the early 2020s). Notes on the research overall: The transplants that recipients received were multivisceral, liver-intestinal, or isolated intestinal. The cohort enrolled about two dozen intestinal transplant recipients including one retransplant, and a few patients lacking pretransplant specimens were excluded. Samples from a few later patients were sequenced in-house on an Illumina MiSeq with MiXCR processing rather than by the commercial service. Alloreactive clones were identified by sequencing pre-transplant mixed lymphocyte reaction products and comparing them with unstimulated pre-transplant donor and recipient T cells. Graft-versus-host and host-versus-graft alloreactive T cell clones were tracked in the graft, circulation and bone marrow after intestinal transplantation using bulk TCR-beta CDR3 sequencing. A peak of at least 4% donor T cells among recipient peripheral blood mononuclear cells was the definition used for donor T cell macrochimerism. Every recipient was given anti-thymocyte globulin induction, then maintenance tacrolimus and steroids for approximately 3 years. Here is what the overall study found, with its caveats: GvH clones turned up in recipient bone marrow, with some appearing earlier in ileal mucosa or blood, a pattern consistent with an intestinal mucosal origin. The conclusions were limited by the relatively low number and heterogeneity of the intestinal transplant patients. In patients with donor T cell macrochimerism, the allografts had high GvH to HvG T cell clonal ratios. Early after transplant, peak levels of circulating GvH clones were found to be associated with declines in HvG clones.

The CDR3 has 14 amino acids, counting the end cysteine and phenylalanine. Only the CDR3 portion is preserved as DNA: 42 bases, with reading frame beginning at the first base. Sequences MNHEY (CDR1) and SMNVEV (CDR2) are obtained from the germline V gene (reference sequence). V lost 5 bases and J lost 3 bases, and the count of bases not matched to a germline gene is 6. Remarks on this clone: The clone's antigen remains unknown. Qualities for individual bases were not recorded, and no much larger clone is one base off.

This specimen's time point label, interpreted: cells obtained before transplantation from donor or recipient. CD3+CD4+ and CD3+CD8+ populations were FACS-sorted from unstimulated pre-transplant donor and recipient cells taken from spleen or lymph nodes. Libraries were made using the immunoSEQ multiplex PCR assay. For most patients, genomic DNA was isolated with the Qiagen DNeasy Blood and Tissue Kit and sent frozen to Adaptive Biotechnologies for TCR sequencing. For most patients, genomic DNA was subjected to high-throughput TCR-beta CDR3 sequencing by Adaptive Biotechnologies. The authors processed their data as follows. Adaptive's ImmunoSEQ software supplied the TCR sequencing data for around 19 patients, while MiXCR and VDJtools were used to process a few other patients. CD4 versus CD8 sorting errors were corrected by removing sequences found in both subsets at a frequency ratio below 5:1. CDR3 nucleotide sequences shared between donor and recipient were removed because their origin could not be assigned. Alloreactive clones required at least 2-fold expansion over unstimulated cells and minimum CFSE-low frequency of 0.002% (template counts) or 0.001% (read counts). A clone was considered mappable if detected in the sequenced pre-transplant spleen, lymph node, or MLR CFSE-low populations of the donor or recipient. The cumulative frequency of alloreactive clones was calculated as a percentage of all sequences, weighted by copy number. The table comes from immuneACCESS by way of TCRdb, which keeps in-frame sequences with V and J called. Part of the clones is missing from these tables; in studies checked, under half for an unresolved V gene and the rest for unknown reasons. Clone size and the V and J calls come from that table; the DNA yielded D and trimming. Recorded for this sample are tens of thousands of clones; roughly 90% of them occurred a single time. Jointly, the top ten make up 0.55% to 0.65% of the sample.

The chain was built from TRBV27 and TRBJ1-2; a stretch of 7 junction bases matches TRBD1. The sample here was unstimulated CD4+ T cells sorted from spleen or lymph node cells, taken before transplant. The origin of this receptor is a human donor who was the organ donor for an intestinal transplant. This receptor has the CDR3 CASSVTGTHYGYTF. Here is the DNA: TGTGCCAGCAGTGTGACAGGGACGCACTATGGCTACACCTTC.